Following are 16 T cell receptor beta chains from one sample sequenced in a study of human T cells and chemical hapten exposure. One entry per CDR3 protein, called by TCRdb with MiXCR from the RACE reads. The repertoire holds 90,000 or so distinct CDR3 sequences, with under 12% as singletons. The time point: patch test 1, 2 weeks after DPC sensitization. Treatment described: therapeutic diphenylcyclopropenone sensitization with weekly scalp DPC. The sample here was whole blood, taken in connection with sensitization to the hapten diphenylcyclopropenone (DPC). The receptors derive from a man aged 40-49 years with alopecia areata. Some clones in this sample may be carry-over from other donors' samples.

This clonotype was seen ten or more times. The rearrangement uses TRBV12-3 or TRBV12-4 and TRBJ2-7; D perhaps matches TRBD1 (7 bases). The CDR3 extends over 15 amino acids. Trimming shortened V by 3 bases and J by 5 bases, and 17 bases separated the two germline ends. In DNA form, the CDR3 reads TGTGCCAGCAGTTTCTTTGCAGGGGGGAAGGACGAGCAGTACTTC. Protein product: CASSFFAGGKDEQYF.

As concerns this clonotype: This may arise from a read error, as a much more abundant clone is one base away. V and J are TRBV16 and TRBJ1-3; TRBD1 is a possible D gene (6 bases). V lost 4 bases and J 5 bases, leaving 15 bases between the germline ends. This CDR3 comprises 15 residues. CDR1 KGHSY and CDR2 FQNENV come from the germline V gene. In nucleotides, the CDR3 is TGTGCCAGCAGCCCAGCCGGGACATGGAGAAACACCATATATTTT. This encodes CASSPAGTWRNTIYF.

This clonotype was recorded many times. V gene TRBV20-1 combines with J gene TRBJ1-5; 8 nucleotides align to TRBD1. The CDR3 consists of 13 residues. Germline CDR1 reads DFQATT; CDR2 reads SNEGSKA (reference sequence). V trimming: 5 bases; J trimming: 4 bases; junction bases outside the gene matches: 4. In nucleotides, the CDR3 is TGCAGTGCTGGCAGGGGGCTAAATCAGCCCCAGCATTTT. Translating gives CSAGRGLNQPQHF.

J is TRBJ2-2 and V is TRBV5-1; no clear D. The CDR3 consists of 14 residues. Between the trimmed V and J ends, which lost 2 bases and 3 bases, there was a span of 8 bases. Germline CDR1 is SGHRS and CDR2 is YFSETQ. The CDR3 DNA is TGCGCCAGCAGCTTACGGCGGTACACCGGGGAGCTGTTTTTT. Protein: CASSLRRYTGELFF.

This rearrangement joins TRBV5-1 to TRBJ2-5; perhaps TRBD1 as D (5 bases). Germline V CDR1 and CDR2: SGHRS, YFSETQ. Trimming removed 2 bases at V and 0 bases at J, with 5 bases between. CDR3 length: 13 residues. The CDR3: CASSLQDQETQYF. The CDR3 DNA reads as TGCGCCAGCAGCTTACAGGACCAAGAGACCCAGTACTTC.

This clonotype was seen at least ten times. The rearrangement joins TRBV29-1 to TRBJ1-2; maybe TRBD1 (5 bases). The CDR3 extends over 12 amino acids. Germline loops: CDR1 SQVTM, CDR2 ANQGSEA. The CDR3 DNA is TGCAGTGCTTCTGGGGGGAGGGAAGGCTACACCTTC. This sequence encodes CSASGGREGYTF.

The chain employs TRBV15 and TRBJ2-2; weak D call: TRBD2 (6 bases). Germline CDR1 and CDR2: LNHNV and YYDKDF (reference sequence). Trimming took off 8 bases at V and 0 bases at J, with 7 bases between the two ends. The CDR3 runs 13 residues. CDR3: CATGDSNTGELFF. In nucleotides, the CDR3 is TGTGCCACCGGGGACTCGAACACCGGGGAGCTGTTTTTT. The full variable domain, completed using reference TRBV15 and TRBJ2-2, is DAMVIQNPRYQVTQFGKPVTLSCSQTLNHNVMYWYQQKSSQAPKLLFHYYDKDFNNEADTPDNFQSRRPNTSFCFLDIRSPGLGDTAMYLCATGDSNTGELFFGEGSRLTVL.

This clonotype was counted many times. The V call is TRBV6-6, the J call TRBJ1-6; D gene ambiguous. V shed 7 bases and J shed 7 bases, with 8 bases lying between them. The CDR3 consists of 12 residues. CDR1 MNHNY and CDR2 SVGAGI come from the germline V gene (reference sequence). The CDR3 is CASKNENSPLHF. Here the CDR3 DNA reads TGTGCCAGCAAGAATGAGAATTCACCCCTCCACTTT.

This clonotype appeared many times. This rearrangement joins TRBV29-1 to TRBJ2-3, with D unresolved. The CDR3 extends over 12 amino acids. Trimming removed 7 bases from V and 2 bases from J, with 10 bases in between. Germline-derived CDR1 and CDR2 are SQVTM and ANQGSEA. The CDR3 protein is CSGFRATDTQYF. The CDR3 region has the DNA TGCAGCGGATTCCGGGCCACAGATACGCAGTATTTT.

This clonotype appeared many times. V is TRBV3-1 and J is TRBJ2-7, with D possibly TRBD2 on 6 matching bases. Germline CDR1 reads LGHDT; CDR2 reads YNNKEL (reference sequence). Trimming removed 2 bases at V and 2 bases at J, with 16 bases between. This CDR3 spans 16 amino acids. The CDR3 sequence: CASSQFQLARPYEQYF. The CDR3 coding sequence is TGTGCCAGCAGCCAATTTCAACTAGCCCGCCCCTACGAGCAGTACTTC.

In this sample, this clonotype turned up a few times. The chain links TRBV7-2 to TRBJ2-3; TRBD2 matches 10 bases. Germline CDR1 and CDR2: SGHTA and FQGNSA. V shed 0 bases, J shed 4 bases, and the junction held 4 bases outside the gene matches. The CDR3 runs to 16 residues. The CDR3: CASSLAPGLASDTQYF. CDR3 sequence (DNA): TGTGCCAGCAGCTTAGCGCCGGGACTAGCGTCAGATACGCAGTATTTT.

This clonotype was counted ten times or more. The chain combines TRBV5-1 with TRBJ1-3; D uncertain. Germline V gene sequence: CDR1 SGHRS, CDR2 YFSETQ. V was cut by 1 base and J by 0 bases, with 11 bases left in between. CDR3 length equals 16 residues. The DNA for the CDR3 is TGCGCCAGCAGCTTGATGGCAGCTCGCTCTGGAAACACCATATATTTT. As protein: CASSLMAARSGNTIYF.

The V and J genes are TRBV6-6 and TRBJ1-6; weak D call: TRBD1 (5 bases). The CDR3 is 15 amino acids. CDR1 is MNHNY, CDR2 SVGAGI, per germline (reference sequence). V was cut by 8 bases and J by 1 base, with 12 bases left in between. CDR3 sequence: CASLEGQSYNSPLHF. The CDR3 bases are TGTGCCAGCCTCGAGGGGCAGTCCTATAATTCACCCCTCCACTTT.

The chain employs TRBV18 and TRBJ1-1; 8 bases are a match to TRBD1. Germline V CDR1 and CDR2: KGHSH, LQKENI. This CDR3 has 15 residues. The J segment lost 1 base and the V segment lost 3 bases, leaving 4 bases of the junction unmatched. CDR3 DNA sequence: TGTGCCAGCTCACCCCGAGGGACAGGGAACACTGAAGCTTTCTTT. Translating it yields CASSPRGTGNTEAFF.

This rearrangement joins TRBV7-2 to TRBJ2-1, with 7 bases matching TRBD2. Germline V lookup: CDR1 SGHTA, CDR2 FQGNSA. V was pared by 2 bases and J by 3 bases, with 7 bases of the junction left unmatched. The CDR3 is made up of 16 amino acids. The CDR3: CASSLRLADNYNEQFF. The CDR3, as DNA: TGTGCCAGCAGCTTACGTCTAGCGGATAACTACAATGAGCAGTTCTTC.

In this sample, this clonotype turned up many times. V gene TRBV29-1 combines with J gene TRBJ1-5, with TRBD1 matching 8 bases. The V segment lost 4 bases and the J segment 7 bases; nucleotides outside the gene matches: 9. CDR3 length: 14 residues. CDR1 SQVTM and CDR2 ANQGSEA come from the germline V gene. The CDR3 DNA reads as TGCAGCGTTGCCCTTCAGGGGGCAGGACAGCCCCAGCATTTT. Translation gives CSVALQGAGQPQHF.